Below, 23 T cell receptor beta chains from the same sample are listed, as sequenced in a study of technical replicates of blood from a few donors. Here immunoSEQ multiplex PCR was the method, and the copy in TCRdb shows in-frame clones only, minus some. The data contain roughly 100,000 clones, about 95% of them singletons. Specimen: T cells isolated from PBMCs. These receptors came from a human donor in good health.

This chain links TRBV5-6 with TRBJ1-2, with D possibly matching TRBD1 (6 bases). CDR1 is SGHDT and CDR2 is YYEEEE in the germline V gene. CDR3 length: 15 residues. V lost 2 bases, J lost 4 bases, and 15 bases lay in between. CDR3 sequence (DNA): TGTGCCAGCAGCTTTGCTGGGGGCAACCTCTATGGCTACACCTTC. Its protein product is CASSFAGGNLYGYTF.

The chain uses TRBV11-2 and TRBJ2-2; 7 positions match TRBD2. The CDR3 covers 15 residues. Germline trimming cut 3 bases from V and 5 bases from J; bases unmatched to any gene: 6. The germline V gene has CDR1 SGHAT and CDR2 FQNNGV. The CDR3 DNA follows: TGTGCCAGCAGCTTCCTAGCGGTGAGAACCGGGGAGCTGTTTTTT. This translates into CASSFLAVRTGELFF.

The chain couples TRBV28 to TRBJ1-2; unclear D gene. The CDR3 runs 15 residues. Germline V gene sequence: CDR1 MDHEN, CDR2 SYDVKM. Trimming shortened V by 5 bases and J by 4 bases, and 17 bases separated the two germline ends. CDR3 region: CASSPHPQRSYGYTF. The CDR3 bases are TGTGCCAGCAGTCCTCATCCCCAGAGGAGCTATGGCTACACCTTC.

This rearrangement joins TRBV5-1 to TRBJ1-2; 9 nucleotides line up with TRBD1. Per the germline V gene, CDR1 is SGHRS and CDR2 is YFSETQ. The CDR3 covers 15 residues. V lost 2 bases, J lost 4 bases, and 6 bases stayed unmatched. The CDR3 sequence: CASSFGTGSTYGYTF. The CDR3 nucleotides are TGCGCCAGCAGCTTCGGGACAGGGTCAACCTATGGCTACACCTTC.

The chain joins TRBV5-4 to TRBJ2-1; perhaps TRBD1 as D (6 bases). Germline V gene sequence: CDR1 SGHNT, CDR2 YYREEE (reference sequence). The CDR3 runs to 12 residues. With 6 bases removed from V and 7 bases from J, the gap between germline ends came to 11 bases. Here the CDR3 reads CASTGVPNEQFF. DNA of the CDR3: TGTGCCAGCACAGGGGTTCCGAATGAGCAGTTCTTC. The full variable domain, with the rest looked up from reference TRBV5-4 and TRBJ2-1, is ETGVTQSPTHLIKTRGQQVTLRCSSQSGHNTVSWYQQALGQGPQFIFQYYREEENGRGNFPPRFSGLQFPNYSSELNVNALELDDSALYLCASTGVPNEQFFGPGTRLTVL.

The rearrangement links TRBV19 to TRBJ2-5; 12 bases line up with TRBD2. Trimming cost V 7 bases and J 2 bases; bases outside gene matches: 5. Germline CDR1 reads LNHDA; CDR2 reads SQIVND (reference sequence). The CDR3 is made up of 15 amino acids. As DNA, the CDR3 is TGTGCCAGTAAACTAGCGGGGGGTTTACAAGAGACCCAGTACTTC. It translates to CASKLAGGLQETQYF.

The chain joins TRBV6-6 to TRBJ1-5; TRBD1 might be the D (5 bases). Germline V gene sequence: CDR1 MNHNY, CDR2 SVGAGI (reference sequence). V was pared by 4 bases and J by 3 bases, with 16 bases between. The CDR3 contains 16 residues. CDR3 DNA sequence: TGTGCCAGCAGTTCTTTGGGTGGGGGGTACAATCAGCCCCAGCATTTT. Encoded protein: CASSSLGGGYNQPQHF.

The V and J genes are TRBV7-6 and TRBJ2-1; 8 bases match TRBD2. J gave up 9 bases and V 2 bases, and 9 bases lay outside the gene matches. Germline-derived CDR1 and CDR2 are SGHVS and FNYEAQ. This CDR3 contains 15 residues. CDR3 protein: CASSLTEAGVGEQFF. CDR3 DNA: TGTGCCAGCAGCTTAACGGAAGCGGGAGTGGGTGAGCAGTTCTTC.

The genes are TRBV9 and TRBJ2-3; 10 bases line up with TRBD2. Germline assignment: CDR1 SGDLS and CDR2 YYNGEE. Trimming at V came to 6 bases and at J to 4 bases, leaving 5 bases not matched to a gene. The CDR3 loop spans 14 amino acids. The CDR3 loop reads CASTAAGGPDTQYF. The CDR3 DNA reads as TGTGCCAGCACGGCAGCGGGAGGGCCAGATACGCAGTATTTT.

This clone was recorded once. The chain employs TRBV6-5 and TRBJ1-4; D remains unclear. Germline assignment: CDR1 MNHEY and CDR2 SVGAGI. This CDR3 comprises 15 residues. V lost 2 bases and J lost 0, with 7 bases in between. The CDR3 reads CASSYAATTNEKLFF. In nucleotides, the CDR3 is TGTGCCAGCAGTTACGCGGCAACAACTAATGAAAAACTGTTTTTT.

V gene TRBV9 combines with J gene TRBJ2-7; TRBD1 agrees at 10 bases. The CDR3 consists of 16 residues. CDR1 is SGDLS and CDR2 is YYNGEE in the germline V gene. The V segment lost 3 bases and the J segment 2 bases; nucleotides outside the gene matches: 8. The CDR3 spells CASSGHRGQGAYEQYF. Here the CDR3 DNA reads TGTGCCAGCAGCGGCCACCGCGGACAGGGGGCCTACGAGCAGTACTTC.

The chain has TRBV7-9 and TRBJ2-3; D unclear. This CDR3 region has 14 residues. Germline V gene lookup returns CDR1 SEHNR and CDR2 FQNEAQ (reference sequence). V was cut by 0 bases and J by 0 bases, with 4 bases left in between. The CDR3 sequence: CASSLAASTDTQYF. In DNA form, the CDR3 reads TGTGCCAGCAGCTTAGCGGCTAGCACAGATACGCAGTATTTT.

CDR3: CASSIAGTSGRSLENIQYF. Here the CDR3 DNA reads TGTGCCAGCAGCATTGCCGGGACTAGCGGGCGTAGCCTAGAAAACATTCAGTACTTC. V and J are TRBV27 and TRBJ2-4; 12 nucleotides match TRBD2. This CDR3 region has 19 residues. CDR1 MNHEY and CDR2 SMNVEV come from the germline V gene (reference sequence). V gave up 6 bases and J gave up 5 bases; unmatched junction bases: 17.

This clone was observed a handful of times. The chain has TRBV19 and TRBJ1-1; D ambiguous. This CDR3 is built from 13 residues. Germline CDR1 reads LNHDA; CDR2 reads SQIVND (reference sequence). V lost 5 bases to trimming and J lost 6 bases, with 13 bases between them. The CDR3 loop reads CASSGQFLSEAFF. The CDR3, as DNA: TGTGCCAGTAGTGGGCAGTTCCTCTCTGAAGCTTTCTTT.

This chain uses TRBV27 with TRBJ2-7; weak D call: TRBD1 (5 bases). V was cut by 4 bases and J by 2 bases, with 12 bases left in between. Per the germline V gene, CDR1 is MNHEY and CDR2 is SMNVEV (reference sequence). This CDR3 has 14 amino acids. Here the CDR3 DNA reads TGTGCCAGCAGTTATCAGGGAAAGGCCTACGAGCAGTACTTC. Residues: CASSYQGKAYEQYF.

V and J are TRBV7-9 and TRBJ2-5; D may be TRBD2 (6 bases). Germline values: CDR1 SEHNR, CDR2 FQNEAQ (reference sequence). Trimming left V 4 bases short and J 3 bases short, with 18 bases between. This CDR3 contains 16 residues. The CDR3 protein is CASSSPSWRVEETQYF. CDR3 coding DNA: TGTGCCAGCAGCTCCCCCTCATGGAGGGTGGAAGAGACCCAGTACTTC.

J is TRBJ2-2 and V is TRBV27; 7 positions agree with TRBD2. Germline lookup yields CDR1 MNHEY and CDR2 SMNVEV (reference sequence). The junction had 9 bases not matched to a gene; V was cut back by 2 bases and J by 3 bases. This CDR3 is 17 amino acids long. The CDR3 DNA sequence: TGTGCCAGCAGTTTAATCCCTCGGCTAGCGGACACCGGGGAGCTGTTTTTT. This gives the protein CASSLIPRLADTGELFF.

The chain has TRBV9 and TRBJ1-5, with a possible D match to TRBD1 (5 bases). CDR3 size: 16 residues. Germline-derived CDR1 and CDR2 are SGDLS and YYNGEE. V was pared by 0 bases and J by 3 bases, with 13 bases between. Here the CDR3 reads CASSVDPDSFNQPQHF. In DNA, the CDR3 is TGTGCCAGCAGCGTAGACCCCGACAGTTTCAATCAGCCCCAGCATTTT.

This sequence joins TRBV21-1 and TRBJ1-5; TRBD1, the D gene given by the table, was not confirmed from the DNA. TRBV21-1 is recorded as a pseudogene. This CDR3 contains 19 residues. CDR3 coding DNA: TGTGCCAGCAGCAAAAACAGGGGACAGGGTTGGTCGGGATCTCAGCCCCAGCATTTT. It codes for CASSKNRGQGWSGSQPQHF.

The V call is TRBV7-9, the J call TRBJ2-7; no clear D. The CDR3 consists of 12 residues. CDR1 is SEHNR and CDR2 is FQNEAQ in the germline V gene (reference sequence). V dropped 0 bases and J dropped 3 bases, with 3 bases sitting between them. This chain's CDR3 is CASSLALYEQYF. Here the CDR3 DNA reads TGTGCCAGCAGCTTAGCACTCTACGAGCAGTACTTC.

The table lists this clone with a few counts. J is TRBJ1-2 and V is TRBV2, with D possibly being TRBD1 (6 bases). The V gene's germline CDR1 is SNHLY and CDR2 FYNNEI. Between the trimmed V and J ends, which lost 3 bases and 4 bases, there was a span of 12 bases. The length of the CDR3 is 14 residues. The CDR3 DNA is TGTGCCAGCAGTGACGCCCAGGGGTCCTATGGCTACACCTTC. Its translation: CASSDAQGSYGYTF.

The chain combines TRBV11-3 with TRBJ2-7, with 7 bases that match TRBD2. J lost 2 bases, V lost 5 bases, and 6 bases had no gene match. The length of the CDR3 is 14 residues. CDR1 and CDR2 (germline): SGHNT, YENEEA. DNA of the CDR3: TGTGCCAGCAGCCTCTACGGGGGGACCTACGAGCAGTACTTC. Translation gives CASSLYGGTYEQYF.

The chain couples TRBV6-5 to TRBJ2-3; 9 nucleotides agree with TRBD2. Losses at the gene ends were 7 bases for V and 2 bases for J; bases not matched to a gene: 4. The CDR3 is 14 residues long. Per the germline V gene, CDR1 is MNHEY and CDR2 is SVGAGI. For the CDR3, the DNA is TGTGCCAGCAAGCTAGCGGGGTCCACAGATACGCAGTATTTT. Its translation is CASKLAGSTDTQYF.